This is a list of T cell receptor beta chains from one sample in a study of CD8 T cells in ankylosing spondylitis. MiXCR, applied by TCRdb to the 5' RACE reads, yields one record per CDR3 protein. This sample has about 450,000 distinct CDR3 sequences, with roughly a quarter found just once. Sequencing was done on a sample of blood, either unsorted or a sorted T cell fraction (not recorded which). The source of these receptors is a male donor with ankylosing spondylitis. Both conserved end residues are part of each CDR3. D genes are given only for firm matches. Rows give clone size only sometimes, using once, few, many, or a class for an expanded clone.

J: TRBJ1-1
V: TRBV5-1
size: few
D: -
DNA: TGCGCCAGCAGCGCGACCTCCACTTTCAGGGAAGAGATGAACACTGAAGCTTTCTTT
CDR3: CASSATSTFREEMNTEAFF

J: TRBJ2-5
V: TRBV7-9
size: many
D: -
DNA: TGTGCCAGCAGCAAGCTGACCAGAGAGACCCAGTACTTC
CDR3: CASSKLTRETQYF

J: TRBJ2-1
V: TRBV2
size: -
D: -
DNA: TGTGCCAGCAACGCTGGGGGGGGGCCTTCCTACAATGAGCAGTTCTTC
CDR3: CASNAGGGPSYNEQFF

J: TRBJ2-1
V: TRBV12-3/TRBV12-4
size: few
D: TRBD2
DNA: TGTGCCAGCAGTTTAGCGCGGTGGACTAGCGGGAGTAATGAGCAGTTCTTC
CDR3: CASSLARWTSGSNEQFF

J: TRBJ1-1
V: TRBV6-1
size: -
D: -
DNA: TGTGCCAGCGTGAAGTTCATGAACACTGAAGCTTTCTTT
CDR3: CASVKFMNTEAFF

J: TRBJ2-2
V: TRBV28
size: few
D: TRBD2
DNA: TGTGCCAGCACCAACGGGCTAGCGGGAGTTGGGGAGCTGTTTTTT
CDR3: CASTNGLAGVGELFF

J: TRBJ2-1
V: TRBV9
size: few
D: -
DNA: TGTGCCAGCAGCGCCGCCGGCCACGTTGGATACAATGAGCAGTTCTTC
CDR3: CASSAAGHVGYNEQFF

J: TRBJ2-2
V: TRBV21-1
size: few
D: -
DNA: TGTGCCAGCAGCAAATTCGGTAGTTCGAACACCGGGGAGCTGTTTTTT
CDR3: CASSKFGSSNTGELFF

J: TRBJ2-7
V: TRBV20-1
size: -
D: -
DNA: TGCAGTGCTAACCCGACAGAGACTTTCTACGAGCAGTACTTC
CDR3: CSANPTETFYEQYF

J: TRBJ2-5
V: TRBV20-1
size: few
D: TRBD1
DNA: TGCACCCTGCGCAGGGGGCGCGAGGAGACCCAGTACTTC
CDR3: CTLRRGREETQYF

J: TRBJ2-7
V: TRBV20-1
size: -
D: TRBD1
DNA: TGCAGTGCGGTAGGACAGGGAAACTCCTACGAGCAGTACTTC
CDR3: CSAVGQGNSYEQYF

J: TRBJ2-2
V: TRBV2
size: few
D: -
DNA: TGTGCCAGCAGTCAAAACAGGGACACCGGGGAGCTGTTTTTT
CDR3: CASSQNRDTGELFF

J: TRBJ1-4
V: TRBV3-1
size: -
D: -
DNA: TGTGCCAGCAGCCCCCCCGGGACACGCGTCCTGTTTTTT
CDR3: CASSPPGTRVLFF

J: TRBJ2-1
V: TRBV6-1
size: -
D: TRBD1
DNA: TGTGCCAGCGCTTCCGGACAGGGGGGCAATGAGCAGTTCTTC
CDR3: CASASGQGGNEQFF

J: TRBJ2-1
V: TRBV11-2
size: -
D: TRBD2
DNA: TGTGCCAGCAGCTTAGACGTGGCTAGCGGGAGGAGTAATGAGCAGTTCTTC
CDR3: CASSLDVASGRSNEQFF

J: TRBJ2-1
V: TRBV6-2/TRBV6-3
size: many
D: -
DNA: TGTGCCAGCGGGGAGTACGGGAATCCGTTCTTC
CDR3: CASGEYGNPFF

J: TRBJ1-4
V: TRBV12-3/TRBV12-4
size: few
D: -
DNA: TGTGCCAGCAGTCCCTGGGGGGCTGGAGGTGAAAAACTGTTTTTT
CDR3: CASSPWGAGGEKLFF

J: TRBJ1-2
V: TRBV20-1
size: few
D: -
DNA: TGCAGGGGTGGGAGGTATGGCTACACCTTC
CDR3: CRGGRYGYTF

J: TRBJ2-1
V: TRBV20-1
size: many
D: TRBD2
DNA: TGCAGTGCTAGAGGACTAGCCGGTGAGCAGTTCTTC
CDR3: CSARGLAGEQFF

J: TRBJ1-6
V: TRBV4-1
size: -
D: -
DNA: TGCGCCAGCAGCCAAGTTAGGACAGCATATAATTCACCCCTCCACTTT
CDR3: CASSQVRTAYNSPLHF

J: TRBJ1-1
V: TRBV18
size: -
D: TRBD1
DNA: TGTGCCAGCTCACCCGGACAGGGGGCAGGGACTGAAGCTTTCTTT
CDR3: CASSPGQGAGTEAFF

J: TRBJ2-3
V: TRBV10-3
size: -
D: -
DNA: TGTGCCATCAGTGAGTCGGTGACACTCACAGATACGCAGTATTTT
CDR3: CAISESVTLTDTQYF

J: TRBJ2-7
V: TRBV30
size: few
D: -
DNA: TGTGCCTGGAGTGTGGCTTTCTACGAGCAGTACTTC
CDR3: CAWSVAFYEQYF

J: TRBJ1-5
V: TRBV12-3/TRBV12-4
size: -
D: -
DNA: TGTGCCAGCAGTTTTAGTCAACGGGTGGGTCAGCCCCAGCATTTT
CDR3: CASSFSQRVGQPQHF

J: TRBJ2-7
V: TRBV10-3
size: few
D: -
DNA: TGTGCCACGGGGGCCGGGACCAAAAGCTCCTACGAGCAGTACTTC
CDR3: CATGAGTKSSYEQYF

J: TRBJ2-3
V: TRBV29-1
size: -
D: -
DNA: TGCAGCGCCGCGGCTGGGGTCGCGGGGGATACGCAGTATTTT
CDR3: CSAAAGVAGDTQYF

J: TRBJ2-7
V: TRBV12-3/TRBV12-4
size: few
D: -
DNA: TGTGCCAGCAGTTACTGGGGCTCCTACGAGCAGTACTTC
CDR3: CASSYWGSYEQYF

J: TRBJ2-5
V: TRBV10-3
size: few
D: -
DNA: TGTGCCATCAGCCCGGGGTACCAAGAGACCCAGTACTTC
CDR3: CAISPGYQETQYF

J: TRBJ2-1
V: TRBV7-9
size: -
D: -
DNA: TGTGCCAGCATCGTTACCGGGGGACACAATGAGCAGTTCTTC
CDR3: CASIVTGGHNEQFF

J: TRBJ1-2
V: TRBV5-1
size: few
D: -
DNA: TGCGCCAGCAGCTTGGGGGTGGAAGCTAACTATGGCTACACCTTC
CDR3: CASSLGVEANYGYTF

J: TRBJ2-5
V: TRBV12-3/TRBV12-4
size: -
D: TRBD1
DNA: TGTGCCAGCAGTTTCCAGGGGGCGGAGACCCAGTACTTC
CDR3: CASSFQGAETQYF

J: TRBJ2-3
V: TRBV12-3/TRBV12-4
size: -
D: -
DNA: TGTGCCAGCAGTTCAGGGGGGAGCACAGATACGCAGTATTTT
CDR3: CASSSGGSTDTQYF

J: TRBJ1-2
V: TRBV20-1
size: -
D: TRBD1
DNA: TGCAGTGCTGGTGGGGGGACAGGGCACTATGGCTACACCTTC
CDR3: CSAGGGTGHYGYTF

J: TRBJ2-1
V: TRBV3-1
size: few
D: TRBD2
DNA: TGTGCCAGCAGCCAAGCCAGCGGGAGGGCCCCCAGTGGCAATGAGCAGTTCTTC
CDR3: CASSQASGRAPSGNEQFF

J: TRBJ1-2
V: TRBV5-1
size: few
D: TRBD1
DNA: TGCGCCAGCAGCTTGGGGGACAGGCCGATAGAAGGCTACACCTTC
CDR3: CASSLGDRPIEGYTF

J: TRBJ2-1
V: TRBV2
size: -
D: -
DNA: TGTGCCAGCAGTGAAAACGGATACAATGAGCAGTTCTTC
CDR3: CASSENGYNEQFF

J: TRBJ2-5
V: TRBV7-8
size: -
D: TRBD2
DNA: TGTGCCAGCAGCTTATGGACTAGCGGTCCTCAAGAGACCCAGTACTTC
CDR3: CASSLWTSGPQETQYF

J: TRBJ2-2
V: TRBV11-2
size: -
D: -
DNA: TGTGCCAGCAGCTTAAATCTGGGGACTAACACCGGGGAGCTGTTTTTT
CDR3: CASSLNLGTNTGELFF

J: TRBJ1-5
V: TRBV6-1
size: -
D: -
DNA: TGTGCCAGCAGTGAAGAAAGAGGGAGTCAGCCCCAGCATTTT
CDR3: CASSEERGSQPQHF

J: TRBJ2-7
V: TRBV20-1
size: -
D: TRBD1
DNA: TGCAGTGCTAGAGAGGACAGGGCCGAGCAGTACTTC
CDR3: CSAREDRAEQYF

J: TRBJ2-7
V: TRBV20-1
size: few
D: -
DNA: TGCAGTGCTACCCCAGGGACGGTCTACGAGCAGTACTTC
CDR3: CSATPGTVYEQYF